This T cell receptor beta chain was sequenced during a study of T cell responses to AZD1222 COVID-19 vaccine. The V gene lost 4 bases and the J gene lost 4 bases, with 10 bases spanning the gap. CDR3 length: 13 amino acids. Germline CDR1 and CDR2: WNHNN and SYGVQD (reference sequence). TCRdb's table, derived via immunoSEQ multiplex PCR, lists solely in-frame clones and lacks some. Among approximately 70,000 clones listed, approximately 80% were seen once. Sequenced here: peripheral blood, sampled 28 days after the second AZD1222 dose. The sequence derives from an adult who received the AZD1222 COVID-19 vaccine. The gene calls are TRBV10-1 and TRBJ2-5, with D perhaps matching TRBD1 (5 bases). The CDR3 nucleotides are TGCGCCAGCAGTGCCAATACAGGAGAGACCCAGTACTTC. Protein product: CASSANTGETQYF.